Listed below are T cell receptor beta chains from one sample, sequenced in a study of PD-L1 blockade in urothelial cancer. The protocol was immunoSEQ multiplex PCR, while the TCRdb copy is restricted to in-frame clones and leaves out a portion. The top ten hold approximately 7.9% of the sample, which has roughly 40,000 clones, about 90% seen once. This sample comprised PBMCs, obtained around atezolizumab (anti-PD-L1) treatment. All receptors come from an older man with urothelial cancer. The CDR3 runs from the conserved cysteine through the conserved F or W. D genes are given only for firm matches. Some rows mark clone size as missing; the rest say once, few, many or name a class of expanded clone.

abundance,j_gene,d_gene,v_gene,CDR3nt,CDR3aa
-,TRBJ2-1,TRBD2,TRBV25-1,TGTGCCAGCAGTCCCGGGACTAGCAGTTGGGCGGCCAATGAGCAGTTCTTC,CASSPGTSSWAANEQFF
-,TRBJ2-1,-,TRBV5-5,TGTGCCAGCACTCCAGGGGAGGGGAGTTACAATGAGCAGTTCTTC,CASTPGEGSYNEQFF
-,TRBJ1-2,-,TRBV6-5,TGTGCCAGCAGTTACAGCGAACGGGGCTATGGCTACACCTTC,CASSYSERGYGYTF
-,TRBJ2-4,-,TRBV10-3,TGTGCCATCAGCGGGAGAAGCGACAAAAACATTCAGTACTTC,CAISGRSDKNIQYF
-,TRBJ2-1,-,TRBV5-1,TGCGCCAGCAGCTTGGTGGGTAAGAGCGGCACCTACAATGAGCAGTTCTTC,CASSLVGKSGTYNEQFF
-,TRBJ2-6,-,TRBV2,TGTGCCAGCAGCATAGTCATCTCTGGGGCCAACGTCCTGACTTTC,CASSIVISGANVLTF
-,TRBJ1-6,-,TRBV5-6,TGTGCCAGCAGCGGAGGGTCACCCCTCCACTTT,CASSGGSPLHF
-,TRBJ2-1,TRBD2,TRBV4-2,TGTGCCAGCAGCCAAGACCTAGCGGGGGGACCCAATGAGCAGTTCTTC,CASSQDLAGGPNEQFF
-,TRBJ2-1,-,TRBV18,TGTGCCAGCTCACCACCTAACAGCCCTGGTCAGTTCTTC,CASSPPNSPGQFF
once,TRBJ1-3,-,TRBV2,TGTGCCAGCAGCAGGGATTTTGGAAACACCATATATTTT,CASSRDFGNTIYF
-,TRBJ2-1,-,TRBV5-4,TGTGCCAGCAGCTCAGACCCCGGCGGCAATGAGCAGTTCTTC,CASSSDPGGNEQFF
once,TRBJ1-4,TRBD1,TRBV7-9,TGTGCCAGCAGGGGACAGGGCCGGAATGAAAAACTGTTTTTT,CASRGQGRNEKLFF
-,TRBJ1-4,-,TRBV7-9,TGTGCCAGCAGCCGCCGGGGTGCTAATGAAAAACTGTTTTTT,CASSRRGANEKLFF
-,TRBJ1-2,-,TRBV6-6,TGTGCCAGCAGCCCGGACTCGGCTAATGGCTACACCTTC,CASSPDSANGYTF
-,TRBJ2-1,-,TRBV4-1,TGCGCCAGCAGCCAAGGGTTGAATGGAGGGGCCTACAATGAGCAGTTCTTC,CASSQGLNGGAYNEQFF
-,TRBJ2-7,-,TRBV28,TGTGCCAGCTGTAGGTCTGCGGGACTTTCTCTTAGCGAGCAGTACTTC,CASCRSAGLSLSEQYF
-,TRBJ1-2,TRBD1,TRBV6-1,TGTGCCAGCAGTGAAGCGGGGCCAGGGGGTTATGGCTACACCTTC,CASSEAGPGGYGYTF
-,TRBJ2-3,-,TRBV10-1,TGCGCCAGCAGTGACTGGGCCCAGCCTTCTAGCACAGATACGCAGTATTTT,CASSDWAQPSSTDTQYF
-,TRBJ1-1,-,TRBV5-1,TGCGCCAGCAGCTTGGAAGGGGTCACTGAAGCTTTCTTT,CASSLEGVTEAFF
once,TRBJ2-4,TRBD2,TRBV6-1,TGTGCCAGCAGTGCCGGGACTACTCTAGCCAAAAACATTCAGTACTTC,CASSAGTTLAKNIQYF
-,TRBJ2-1,TRBD1,TRBV18,TGTGCCAGCTCACAGGACAGGGATGAGCAGTTCTTC,CASSQDRDEQFF
-,TRBJ2-6,-,TRBV5-3,TGTGCCAGAAGCTTTGACAGGCTCTCAGCTGGGGCCAACGTCCTGACTTTC,CARSFDRLSAGANVLTF
-,TRBJ2-5,TRBD2,TRBV5-1,TGCGCCAGCAGCTGGGGGACTAGCGGGAGGGAGACCCAGTACTTC,CASSWGTSGRETQYF
-,TRBJ2-1,TRBD2,TRBV28,TGTGCCAGCAGCATTATTAGTAAGCGACTAGCGGGAGTGTGGGGTGAGCAGTTCTTC,CASSIISKRLAGVWGEQFF
-,TRBJ2-2,-,TRBV21-1,TGTGCCAGCAGCAAACGTACTAGCGGGAGCTGGTGGGCCGGGGAGCTGTTTTTT,CASSKRTSGSWWAGELFF
few,TRBJ1-4,-,TRBV30,TGTGCCTGGAAAGAGGGGGAGTCGGCTAATGAAAAACTGTTTTTT,CAWKEGESANEKLFF
-,TRBJ1-5,TRBD1,TRBV5-6,TGTGCCAGCAGCTCCCAACGGACAGGGCGGCATCAGCCCCAGCATTTT,CASSSQRTGRHQPQHF
-,TRBJ2-1,-,TRBV5-1,TGCGCCAGCGCCGGGTGGAGCTCCTACAATGAGCAGTTCTTC,CASAGWSSYNEQFF
-,TRBJ2-7,TRBD2,TRBV28,TGTGCCAGCAGCGGCGGGACTAGCAGACTATACGAGCAGTACTTC,CASSGGTSRLYEQYF
-,TRBJ1-4,TRBD1,TRBV6-1,TGTGCCAGCAGTGACCGACAGGGACTTGAAAAACTGTTTTTT,CASSDRQGLEKLFF
once,TRBJ1-4,-,TRBV27,TGTGCCAGCAGTTTTCAGGCCCCATCAACTAATGAAAAACTGTTTTTT,CASSFQAPSTNEKLFF
-,TRBJ2-7,TRBD1,TRBV5-8,TGTGCCAGCAGCTTAGACAGGGCTAGCGAGCAGTACTTC,CASSLDRASEQYF
-,TRBJ2-5,TRBD2,TRBV5-1,TGCGCCAGCAGCCCCCTTCCGGGAGGGGGGGAGACCCAGTACTTC,CASSPLPGGGETQYF
once,TRBJ2-7,-,TRBV12-2,TGTGCAAGTCGCCGAAGCGGGAGTCCCCACGAGCAGTACTTC,CASRRSGSPHEQYF
once,TRBJ2-6,TRBD2,TRBV9,TGTGCCAGCAGCGCCACCGGGACTAGCGGTACCTCTGGGGCCAACGTCCTGACTTTC,CASSATGTSGTSGANVLTF
-,TRBJ2-2,TRBD2,TRBV27,TGTGCCAGCAGACGGACTAGCGGGAACACCGGGGAGCTGTTTTTT,CASRRTSGNTGELFF
-,TRBJ2-4,-,TRBV7-5,TGTGCCAGAAGCCTGGCGGAAAAGGCCGGGTCTAAGAGCAAAAACATTCAGTACTTC,CARSLAEKAGSKSKNIQYF
few,TRBJ2-7,TRBD2,TRBV30,TGTGCCTGGACTACTAGCGGGTACGAGCAGTACTTC,CAWTTSGYEQYF
-,TRBJ2-2,-,TRBV23-1,TGCGCCATTCTGCAGGGGACACCGGGCACCGGGGAGCTGTTTTTT,CAILQGTPGTGELFF
-,TRBJ2-7,-,TRBV2,TGTGCCAGCAAGATCCAGGCCTTTTTCGAGCAGTACTTC,CASKIQAFFEQYF
-,TRBJ2-3,-,TRBV5-4,TGTGCCAGCAGCTTGGAGGCAGGGACAGATACGCAGTATTTT,CASSLEAGTDTQYF
-,TRBJ1-4,TRBD1,TRBV28,TGTGCCAGCAGTCCTCCGGACAGGGGAGGGGGGAAACTGTTTTTT,CASSPPDRGGGKLFF
-,TRBJ1-2,-,TRBV5-8,TGTGCCAGCAGCTTGGGACTGATCAACTATGGCTACACCTTC,CASSLGLINYGYTF
-,TRBJ2-7,-,TRBV18,TGTGCCAGCTCAACCAGTTACGAGCAGTACTTC,CASSTSYEQYF
-,TRBJ1-4,TRBD1,TRBV28,TGTGCCAGCAGTTTGGGACAGCTGGAAAAACTGTTTTTT,CASSLGQLEKLFF
-,TRBJ2-7,-,TRBV27,TGTGCCAGCCTAGCAGGGGACGAGCAGTACTTC,CASLAGDEQYF
-,TRBJ2-1,-,TRBV10-3,TGTGCCATCAGTGGGCCCAGCGCGGAGTATAACAATGAGCAGTTCTTC,CAISGPSAEYNNEQFF
-,TRBJ1-1,-,TRBV9,TGTGCCAGCAGCGCCCCGGGGGTTATGGCTGAAGCTTTCTTT,CASSAPGVMAEAFF
-,TRBJ2-2,TRBD2,TRBV6-4,TGTGCCAGCTCCCAAGCGGGGTCTGACACCGGGGAGCTGTTTTTT,CASSQAGSDTGELFF
-,TRBJ1-2,-,TRBV28,TGTGCCTCCGGGGTAGGCAGTTATGGCTACACCTTC,CASGVGSYGYTF
-,TRBJ1-4,-,TRBV5-1,TGCGCCAGCAGCCCGAGGGGAGGGGATGAAAAACTGTTTTTT,CASSPRGGDEKLFF
-,TRBJ2-1,TRBD1,TRBV5-1,TGCGCCAGCAGCTTGGACAGGGGTGAGCAGTTCTTC,CASSLDRGEQFF
-,TRBJ2-1,-,TRBV7-3,TGTGCCAGCAGCTTTAAGGGGGACAATGAGCAGTTCTTC,CASSFKGDNEQFF
-,TRBJ2-1,TRBD2,TRBV9,TGTGCCAGCAGCCCATTGGGGGGGTCCTACAATGAGCAGTTCTTC,CASSPLGGSYNEQFF
-,TRBJ2-5,-,TRBV10-3,TGTGCCATCAAGTTCAGGAGGGGAGAGACCCAGTACTTC,CAIKFRRGETQYF
-,TRBJ1-1,-,TRBV5-1,TGCGCCAGCAGCACCTCGGGAATGATGAACACTGAAGCTTTCTTT,CASSTSGMMNTEAFF
-,TRBJ2-3,TRBD2,TRBV7-3,TGTGCCAGCAGCCTAGAAGCGGGAGCCACAGATACGCAGTATTTT,CASSLEAGATDTQYF
-,TRBJ1-2,-,TRBV18,TGTGCCAGCTCACGTGACACAGTGGCCTATGGCTACACCTTC,CASSRDTVAYGYTF
-,TRBJ2-7,TRBD1,TRBV2,TGTGCCAGCAGCCGGGGACAGCTCCTGGAGCAGTACTTC,CASSRGQLLEQYF
-,TRBJ2-7,TRBD2,TRBV7-8,TGTGCCAGCAGCTTAGTGGGAGGGAACGCCTACGAGCAGTACTTC,CASSLVGGNAYEQYF